These T cell receptor beta chains were read from a single sample in a study of blood T cell repertoires in COVID-19. Using immunoSEQ multiplex PCR, the repertoire was profiled, and TCRdb retains in-frame clones only, with some absent. The data contain roughly 700,000 clones, 85% to 90% of them singletons. Source material: peripheral blood. The source of these receptors is a woman aged 18-30 years with acute or convalescent COVID-19. Both conserved end residues are part of each CDR3. A D gene is named only where the DNA matches it firmly. The size entry is marked missing in some rows and otherwise reads once, few, many or a size class.

.	TRBV7-9	TRBJ1-2	.	TGTGCCAGCAGCTTATCGGTTGAGCGATCTAACTATGGCTACACCTTC	CASSLSVERSNYGYTF
.	TRBV30	TRBJ1-6	.	TGTGCCTGGATCCGGGTGGGGGGATCCTATAATTCACCCCTCCACTTT	CAWIRVGGSYNSPLHF
.	TRBV20-1	TRBJ2-7	.	TGCAGTGCAGATATAGACTACGAGCAGTACTTC	CSADIDYEQYF
TRBD1	TRBV25-1	TRBJ1-1	.	TGTGCCAGCAGTTCCCGAACAGGGGGTAGGACTGAAGCTTTCTTT	CASSSRTGGRTEAFF
TRBD1	TRBV4-1	TRBJ2-7	.	TGCGTGCGGGACAGGGGCTACGAGCAGTACTTC	CVRDRGYEQYF
.	TRBV10-2	TRBJ2-5	.	TGCGCCAGCAGTGGGGAGTTTGGGGAGACCCAGTACTTC	CASSGEFGETQYF
TRBD1	TRBV4-3	TRBJ1-4	.	TGCGCCAGCAGCCCCGGGACAGGGAGTGAAAAACTGTTTTTT	CASSPGTGSEKLFF
TRBD1	TRBV7-2	TRBJ2-2	few	TGTGCCAGCAGCTTCCGGGACAGGGGGGCCGGGGAGCTGTTTTTT	CASSFRDRGAGELFF
TRBD1	TRBV5-4	TRBJ2-7	.	TGTGCCAGCCCAAACATCAACCGGGACAGGGCCTACGAGCAGTACTTC	CASPNINRDRAYEQYF
TRBD1	TRBV5-1	TRBJ1-4	.	TGCGCCAGCACCGAGTCAGGGGGCAGGGAAAAACTGTTTTTT	CASTESGGREKLFF
.	TRBV4-2	TRBJ2-7	.	TGTGCCAGCAGCCAAGGGAGGAGGGACTGGGTTTACGAGCAGTACTTC	CASSQGRRDWVYEQYF
.	TRBV7-2	TRBJ2-6	.	TGTGCCAGCAGCAAACAGGGTGGTGGGGCCAACGTCCTGACTTTC	CASSKQGGGANVLTF
.	TRBV21-1	TRBJ1-4	.	TGTGCCAGCAGCAAAGGGGGCAGGGCGGTGAGAGAAAAACTGTTTTTT	CASSKGGRAVREKLFF
.	TRBV5-1	TRBJ1-1	few	TGCGCCAGCAGCCGTGATTCTAGATGGATGAACACTGAAGCTTTCTTT	CASSRDSRWMNTEAFF
.	TRBV5-1	TRBJ1-6	.	TGCGCCAGCAGCTTGGTGAACCTCAGGGGAAGCTCCTATAATTCACCCCTCCACTTT	CASSLVNLRGSSYNSPLHF
TRBD2	TRBV2	TRBJ2-3	.	TGTGCCAGCAGTGAAGGCGGGGGAGGGTCAGATACGCAGTATTTT	CASSEGGGGSDTQYF
.	TRBV20-1	TRBJ2-3	.	TGCAGTGCGGATCCCAGGGATACGCAGTATTTT	CSADPRDTQYF
.	TRBV12-5	TRBJ1-1	.	TGTGCTAGTGTCTTGCCGGGGGAGGGATGGAACACTGAAGCTTTCTTT	CASVLPGEGWNTEAFF
TRBD1	TRBV19	TRBJ2-7	.	TGTGCCAGCCGGACAGGGGGCTCCTACGAGCAGTACTTC	CASRTGGSYEQYF
TRBD2	TRBV6-2/TRBV6-3	TRBJ2-3	.	TGTGCCAGCAGTCCAGAAGGACTAGCGGTGAACACAGATACGCAGTATTTT	CASSPEGLAVNTDTQYF
TRBD1	TRBV6-5	TRBJ1-1	.	TGTGCCAGCACCCTAAAAGGGGGCGCGGGAGAAGCTTTCTTT	CASTLKGGAGEAFF
TRBD1	TRBV5-5	TRBJ2-3	.	TGTGCCAGCAGTTTAAGGACAGGTGTTCTGTCTACGCAGTATTTT	CASSLRTGVLSTQYF
.	TRBV12-5	TRBJ1-5	.	TGTGCTAGTGGTTTGTCACGCAGGAGCAATCAGCCCCAGCATTTT	CASGLSRRSNQPQHF
.	TRBV12-2	TRBJ1-5	.	TGTGCAAGTACCGGGGAGGGGGTCTCCTGGAGGAGCAATCAGCCCCAGCATTTT	CASTGEGVSWRSNQPQHF
.	TRBV7-3	TRBJ1-5	.	TGTGCCAGCAGCTTATCCGGGACACAGATCAATCAGCCCCAGCATTTT	CASSLSGTQINQPQHF
.	TRBV19	TRBJ1-6	.	TGTGCCAGTAGTTCCGGGGGACCTAATTCACCCCTCCACTTT	CASSSGGPNSPLHF
TRBD2	TRBV6-5	TRBJ2-1	.	TGTGCCAGCACCAACGGGGGGATTCACAATGAGCAGTTCTTC	CASTNGGIHNEQFF
TRBD1	TRBV2	TRBJ1-2	.	TGTGCCAGTACAGGGGAGGTAGACGGCTACACCTTC	CASTGEVDGYTF
.	TRBV7-6	TRBJ2-7	.	TGTGCCACAGGAGGGGGCGCCCCCTACGAGCAGTACTTC	CATGGGAPYEQYF
.	TRBV28	TRBJ1-2	once	TGTGCCAGCAGTTTACCAGGGTTGGGCGGCTACACCTTC	CASSLPGLGGYTF
.	TRBV7-2	TRBJ1-2	.	TGTGCCAGCAGTGCCTCCAAACCACAGGGCTACACCTTC	CASSASKPQGYTF
TRBD2	TRBV5-4	TRBJ2-1	.	TGTGCCAGCAGTCTAAGACTAGCCCCCAATGAGCAGTTCTTC	CASSLRLAPNEQFF
.	TRBV30	TRBJ1-5	.	TGTGCCTGGAGTGTAAGGGGCCCCAGCCCCCAGCATTTT	CAWSVRGPSPQHF
.	TRBV30	TRBJ2-2	.	TGTGCCTGGAGTGTCCGCGGGGAGCTGTACACCGGGGAGCTGTTTTTT	CAWSVRGELYTGELFF
.	TRBV6-5	TRBJ1-2	once	TGTGCCAGCACCTCGAGGCATTTCGATGGCTACACCTTC	CASTSRHFDGYTF
.	TRBV7-3	TRBJ1-1	.	TGTGCCAGCAGCCCAGGGTTGGGGGAAGCTTTCTTT	CASSPGLGEAFF
.	TRBV11-3	TRBJ2-7	.	TGTGCCAGCAGCTTAGCCGGGGGCTCCTACGAGCAGTACTTC	CASSLAGGSYEQYF
TRBD1	TRBV24-1	TRBJ1-3	.	TGTGCCACCTTGGTTCTGGTGAGAGTGGTGGGACAGGGATTGAACACCATATATTTT	CATLVLVRVVGQGLNTIYF